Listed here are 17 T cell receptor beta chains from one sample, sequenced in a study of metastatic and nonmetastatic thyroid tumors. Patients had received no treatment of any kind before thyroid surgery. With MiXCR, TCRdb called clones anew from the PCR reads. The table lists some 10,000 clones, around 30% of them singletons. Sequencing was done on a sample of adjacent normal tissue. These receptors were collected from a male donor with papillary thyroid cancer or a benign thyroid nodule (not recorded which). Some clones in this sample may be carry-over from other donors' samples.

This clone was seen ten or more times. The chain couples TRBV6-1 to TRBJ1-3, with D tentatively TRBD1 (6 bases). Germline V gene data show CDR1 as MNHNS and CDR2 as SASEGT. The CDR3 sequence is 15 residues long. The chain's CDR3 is CATIWGRDAGNTIYF. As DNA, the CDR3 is TGTGCTACGATCTGGGGGCGAGATGCTGGAAACACCATATATTTT.

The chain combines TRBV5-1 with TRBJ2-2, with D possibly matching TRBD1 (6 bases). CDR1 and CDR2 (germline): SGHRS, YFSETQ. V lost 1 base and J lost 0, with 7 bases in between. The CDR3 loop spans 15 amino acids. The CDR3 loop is CASSLTGPNTGELFF. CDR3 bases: TGCGCCAGCAGCTTGACAGGGCCGAACACCGGGGAGCTGTTTTTT.

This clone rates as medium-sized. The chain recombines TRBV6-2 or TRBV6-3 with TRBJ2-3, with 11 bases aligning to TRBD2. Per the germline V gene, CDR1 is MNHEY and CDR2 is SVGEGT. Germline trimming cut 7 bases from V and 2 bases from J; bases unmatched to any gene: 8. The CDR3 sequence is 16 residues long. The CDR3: CASTPASGRITDTQYF. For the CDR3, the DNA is TGTGCCAGCACCCCAGCTAGCGGGAGGATCACAGATACGCAGTATTTT.

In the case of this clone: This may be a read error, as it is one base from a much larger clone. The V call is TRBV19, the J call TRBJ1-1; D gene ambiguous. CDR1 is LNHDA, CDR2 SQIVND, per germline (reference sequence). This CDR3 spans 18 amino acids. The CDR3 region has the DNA TGTGCCCGTAGATGGGATGGAGGTTCGGAGAAGTTGAACACTGAAGCTTTCTTT. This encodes CARRWDGGSEKLNTEAFF. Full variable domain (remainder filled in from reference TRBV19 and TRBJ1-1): DGGITQSPKYLFRKEGQNVTLSCEQNLNHDAMYWYRQDPGQGLRLIYYSQIVNDFQKGDIAEGYSVSREKKESFPLTVTSAQKNPTAFYLCARRWDGGSEKLNTEAFFGQGTRLTVV.

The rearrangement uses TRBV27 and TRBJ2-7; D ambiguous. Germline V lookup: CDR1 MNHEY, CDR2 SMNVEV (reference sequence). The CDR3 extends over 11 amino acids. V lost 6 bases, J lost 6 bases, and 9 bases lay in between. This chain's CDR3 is CASSSRSEQYF. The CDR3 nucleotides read TGTGCCAGCAGCTCGAGGAGCGAGCAGTACTTC.

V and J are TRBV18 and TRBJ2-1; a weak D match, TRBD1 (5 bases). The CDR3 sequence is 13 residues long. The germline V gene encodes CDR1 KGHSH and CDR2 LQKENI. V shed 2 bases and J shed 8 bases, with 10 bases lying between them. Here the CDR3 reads CASSPSQGDEQFF. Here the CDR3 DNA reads TGTGCCAGCTCACCATCCCAAGGGGATGAGCAGTTCTTC.

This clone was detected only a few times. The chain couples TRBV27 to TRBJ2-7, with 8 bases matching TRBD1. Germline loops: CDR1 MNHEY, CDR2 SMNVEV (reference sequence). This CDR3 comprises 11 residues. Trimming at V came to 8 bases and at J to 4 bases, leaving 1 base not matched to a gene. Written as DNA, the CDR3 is TGTGCCAGCCGGACAGGGTACGAGCAGTACTTC. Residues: CASRTGYEQYF.

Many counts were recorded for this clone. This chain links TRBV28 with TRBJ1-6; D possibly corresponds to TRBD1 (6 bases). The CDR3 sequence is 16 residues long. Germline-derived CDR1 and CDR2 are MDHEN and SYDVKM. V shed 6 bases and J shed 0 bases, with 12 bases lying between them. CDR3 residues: CASRVQGYSYNSPLHF. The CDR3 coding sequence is TGTGCCAGCAGAGTACAGGGCTACTCCTATAATTCACCCCTCCACTTT. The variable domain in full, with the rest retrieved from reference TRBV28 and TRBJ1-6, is DVKVTQSSRYLVKRTGEKVFLECVQDMDHENMFWYRQDPGLGLRLIYFSYDVKMKEKGDIPEGYSVSREKKERFSLILESASTNQTSMYLCASRVQGYSYNSPLHFGNGTRLTVT.

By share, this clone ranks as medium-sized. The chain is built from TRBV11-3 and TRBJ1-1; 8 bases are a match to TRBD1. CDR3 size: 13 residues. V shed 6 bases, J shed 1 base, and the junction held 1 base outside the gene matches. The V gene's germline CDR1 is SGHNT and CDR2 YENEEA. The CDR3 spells CASRGTGNTEAFF. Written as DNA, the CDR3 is TGTGCCAGCAGGGGGACAGGGAACACTGAAGCTTTCTTT.

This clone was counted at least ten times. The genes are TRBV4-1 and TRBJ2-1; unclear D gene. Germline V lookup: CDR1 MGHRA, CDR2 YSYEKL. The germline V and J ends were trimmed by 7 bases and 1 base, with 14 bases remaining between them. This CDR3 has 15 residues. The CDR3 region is CASKVRSFSYNEQFF. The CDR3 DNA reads TGCGCCAGCAAAGTCAGGAGTTTTTCCTACAATGAGCAGTTCTTC.

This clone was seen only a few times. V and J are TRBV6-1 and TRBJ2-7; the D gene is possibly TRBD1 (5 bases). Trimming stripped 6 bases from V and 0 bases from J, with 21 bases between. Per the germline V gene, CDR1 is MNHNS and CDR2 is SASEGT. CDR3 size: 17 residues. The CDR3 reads CASRASARQWSSYEQYF. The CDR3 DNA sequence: TGTGCCAGCAGGGCCTCGGCTCGACAGTGGAGCTCCTACGAGCAGTACTTC.

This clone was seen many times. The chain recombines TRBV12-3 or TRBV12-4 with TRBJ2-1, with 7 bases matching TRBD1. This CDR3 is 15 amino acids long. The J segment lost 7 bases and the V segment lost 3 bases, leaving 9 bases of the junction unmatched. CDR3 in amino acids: CASSFYPGGNNEQFF. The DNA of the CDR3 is TGTGCCAGCAGTTTTTACCCAGGGGGTAATAATGAGCAGTTCTTC.

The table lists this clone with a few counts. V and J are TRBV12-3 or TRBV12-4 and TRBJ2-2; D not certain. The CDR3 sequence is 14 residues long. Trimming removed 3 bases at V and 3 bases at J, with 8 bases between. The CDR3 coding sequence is TGTGCCAGCAGTTTGCGGCTTTACACCGGGGAGCTGTTTTTT. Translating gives CASSLRLYTGELFF.

The CDR3 bases are TGTGCCAGCAGTGACCGACCCGGGGGCACTGAAGCTTTCTTT. Protein sequence: CASSDRPGGTEAFF. The V gene is TRBV2, the J gene TRBJ1-1; D might be TRBD1 (5 bases). The germline V and J ends were trimmed by 3 bases and 4 bases, with 12 bases remaining between them. This CDR3 has 14 amino acids. Looked up from germline, CDR1 is SNHLY and CDR2 is FYNNEI.

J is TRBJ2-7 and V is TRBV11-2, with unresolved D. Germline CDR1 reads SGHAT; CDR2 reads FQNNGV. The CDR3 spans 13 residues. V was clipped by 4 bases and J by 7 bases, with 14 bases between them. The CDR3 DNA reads TGTGCCAGCAGCTCCAACATCCCCTCGGAGCAGTACTTC. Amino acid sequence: CASSSNIPSEQYF.

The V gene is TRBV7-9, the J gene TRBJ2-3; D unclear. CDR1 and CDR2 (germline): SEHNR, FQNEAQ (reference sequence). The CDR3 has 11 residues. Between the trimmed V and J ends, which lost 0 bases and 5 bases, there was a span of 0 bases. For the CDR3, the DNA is TGTGCCAGCAGCTTAGCAGATACGCAGTATTTT. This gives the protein CASSLADTQYF.

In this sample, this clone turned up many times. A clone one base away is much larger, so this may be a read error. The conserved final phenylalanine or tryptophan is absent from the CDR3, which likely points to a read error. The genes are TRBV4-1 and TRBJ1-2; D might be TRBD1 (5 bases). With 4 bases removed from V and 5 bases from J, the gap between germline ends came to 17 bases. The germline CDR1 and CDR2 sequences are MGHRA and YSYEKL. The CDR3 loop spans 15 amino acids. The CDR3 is CASSREIVQEYGYTL. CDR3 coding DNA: TGCGCCAGCAGCCGAGAAATAGTACAGGAATATGGCTACACCCTC.